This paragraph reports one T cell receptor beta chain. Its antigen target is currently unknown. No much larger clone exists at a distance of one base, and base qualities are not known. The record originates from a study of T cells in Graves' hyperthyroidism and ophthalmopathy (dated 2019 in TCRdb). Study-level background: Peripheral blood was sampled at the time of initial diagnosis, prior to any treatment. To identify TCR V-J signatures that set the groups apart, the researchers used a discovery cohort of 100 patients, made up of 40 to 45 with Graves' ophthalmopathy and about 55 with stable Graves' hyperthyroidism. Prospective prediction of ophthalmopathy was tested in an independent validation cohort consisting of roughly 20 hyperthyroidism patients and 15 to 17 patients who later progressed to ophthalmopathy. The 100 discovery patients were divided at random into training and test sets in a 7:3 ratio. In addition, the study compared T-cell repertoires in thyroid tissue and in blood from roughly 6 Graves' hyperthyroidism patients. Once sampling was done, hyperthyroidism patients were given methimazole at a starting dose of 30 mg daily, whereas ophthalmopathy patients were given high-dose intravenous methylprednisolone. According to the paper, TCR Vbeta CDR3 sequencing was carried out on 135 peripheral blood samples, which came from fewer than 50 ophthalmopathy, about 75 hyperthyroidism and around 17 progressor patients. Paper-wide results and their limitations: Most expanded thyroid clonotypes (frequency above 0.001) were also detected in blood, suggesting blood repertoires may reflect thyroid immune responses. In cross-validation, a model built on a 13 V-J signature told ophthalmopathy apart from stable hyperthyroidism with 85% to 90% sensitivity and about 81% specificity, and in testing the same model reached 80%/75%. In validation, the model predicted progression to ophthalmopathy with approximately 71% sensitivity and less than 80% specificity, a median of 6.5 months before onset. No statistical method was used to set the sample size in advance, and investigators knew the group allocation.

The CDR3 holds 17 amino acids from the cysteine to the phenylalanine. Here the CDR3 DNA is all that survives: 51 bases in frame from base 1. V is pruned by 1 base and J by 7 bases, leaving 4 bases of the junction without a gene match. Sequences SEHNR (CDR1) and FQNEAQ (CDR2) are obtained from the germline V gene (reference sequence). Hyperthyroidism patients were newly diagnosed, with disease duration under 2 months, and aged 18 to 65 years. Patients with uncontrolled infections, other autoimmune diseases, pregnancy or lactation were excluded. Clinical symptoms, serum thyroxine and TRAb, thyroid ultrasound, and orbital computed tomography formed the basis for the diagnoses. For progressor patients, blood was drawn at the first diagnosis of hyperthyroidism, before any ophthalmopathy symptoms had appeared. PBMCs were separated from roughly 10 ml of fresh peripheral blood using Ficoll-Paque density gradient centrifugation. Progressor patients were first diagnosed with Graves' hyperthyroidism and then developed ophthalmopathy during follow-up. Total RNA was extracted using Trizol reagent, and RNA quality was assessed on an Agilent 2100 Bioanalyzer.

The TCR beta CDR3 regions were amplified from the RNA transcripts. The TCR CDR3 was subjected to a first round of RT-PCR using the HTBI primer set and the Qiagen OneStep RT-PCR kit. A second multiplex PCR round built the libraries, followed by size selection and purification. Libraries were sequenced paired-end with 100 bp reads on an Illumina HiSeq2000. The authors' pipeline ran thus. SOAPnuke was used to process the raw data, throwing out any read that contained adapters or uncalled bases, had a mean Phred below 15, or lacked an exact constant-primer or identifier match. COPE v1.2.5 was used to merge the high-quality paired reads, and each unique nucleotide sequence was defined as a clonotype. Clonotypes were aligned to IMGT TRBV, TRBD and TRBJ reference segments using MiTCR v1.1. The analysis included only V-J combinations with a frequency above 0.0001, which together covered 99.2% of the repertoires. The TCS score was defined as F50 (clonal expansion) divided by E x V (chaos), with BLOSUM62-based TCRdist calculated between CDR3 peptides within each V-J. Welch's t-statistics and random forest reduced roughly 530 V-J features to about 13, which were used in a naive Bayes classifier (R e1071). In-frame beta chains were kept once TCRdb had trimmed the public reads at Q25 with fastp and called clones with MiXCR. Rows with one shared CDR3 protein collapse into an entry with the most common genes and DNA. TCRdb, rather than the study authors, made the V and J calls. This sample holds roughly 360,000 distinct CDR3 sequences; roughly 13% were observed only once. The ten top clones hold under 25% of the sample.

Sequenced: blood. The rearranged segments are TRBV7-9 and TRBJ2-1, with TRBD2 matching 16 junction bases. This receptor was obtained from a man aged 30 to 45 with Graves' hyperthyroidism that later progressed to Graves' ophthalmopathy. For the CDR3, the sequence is CASSLGGTSGRVNEQFF. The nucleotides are TGTGCCAGCAGCTTAGGTGGGACTAGCGGGAGGGTGAATGAGCAGTTCTTC.